This T cell receptor (beta chain) was retrieved from a study of T-cell reconstitution after alpha-beta-depleted transplantation in children. Whole-study findings and limits: In some patients, recipient T cells and intrathymic progenitors surviving conditioning explained high day-60 diversity.

Construction of the TCRbeta library involved unique molecular identifiers. TCRdb used MiXCR to reprocess the PCR reads, holding one entry per CDR3 protein. The sample holds 700,000 or so distinct CDR3 sequences, approximately 14% seen once. This clonotype was counted between two and nine times. Its target is not known. V dropped 7 bases and J dropped 3; count of bases not matched to a gene: 7. CDR1 is MNHNS and CDR2 is SASEGT in the germline V gene. The CDR3 has 15 residues. Material: PBMCs, obtained before TCRalphabeta/CD19-depleted stem cell transplant. The chain recombines TRBV6-1 with TRBJ2-5; 11 bases match TRBD2. The receptor was isolated from a girl aged 2 to 9 with congenital amegakaryocytic thrombocytopenia, due to receive a stem cell transplant. DNA for the CDR3: TGTGCCAGCACCCTACTAGCGGGAGCGGAAGAGACCCAGTACTTC. Encoded protein: CASTLLAGAEETQYF.